This T cell receptor (beta chain) was found in a study of control samples from healthy donors and cancer patients. Method: immunoSEQ multiplex PCR; TCRdb's copy keeps in-frame clones and lacks some. This table holds around 120,000 clones, roughly nine tenths found once. V was pared by 3 bases and J by 7 bases, with 15 bases between. Germline lookup yields CDR1 SGHAT and CDR2 FQNNGV. This CDR3 region has 14 residues. This TCR derives from a woman in her forties or fifties with colorectal cancer. Sample: PBMCs. The chain joins TRBV11-2 to TRBJ1-2, with D possibly matching TRBD1 (5 bases). CDR3 DNA: TGTGCCAGCAGCTTCCCCGGCAGGGTAGGTGGCTACACCTTC. Residues: CASSFPGRVGGYTF.